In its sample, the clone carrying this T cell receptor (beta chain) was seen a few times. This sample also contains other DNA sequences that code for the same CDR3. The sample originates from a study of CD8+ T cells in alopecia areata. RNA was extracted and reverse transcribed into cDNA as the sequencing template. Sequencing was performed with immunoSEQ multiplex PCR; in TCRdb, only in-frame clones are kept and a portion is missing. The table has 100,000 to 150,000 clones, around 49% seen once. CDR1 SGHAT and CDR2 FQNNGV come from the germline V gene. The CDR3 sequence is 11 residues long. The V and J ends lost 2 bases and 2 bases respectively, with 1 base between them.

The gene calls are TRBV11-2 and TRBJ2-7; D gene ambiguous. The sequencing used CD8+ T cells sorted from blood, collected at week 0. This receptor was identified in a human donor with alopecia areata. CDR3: CASSLTYEQYF. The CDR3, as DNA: TGTGCCAGCAGCTTAACCTACGAGCAGTACTTC.